Listed here are 26 T cell receptor beta chains from one sample, sequenced in a study of HIV-infected patients and healthy controls. TCRdb re-analysed the 5' RACE reads in MiXCR, keeping a single row per CDR3 protein. The profile shows more than 60,000 distinct CDR3 sequences, about a fifth of them singletons. Material for sequencing was CD4+ T cells from blood. The receptors were sampled from a human donor in good health.

J is TRBJ2-1 and V is TRBV19; either TRBD1 or TRBD2 may supply D (5 bases each). Trimming took off 4 bases at V and 9 bases at J, with 25 bases between the two ends. The germline V gene encodes CDR1 LNHDA and CDR2 SQIVND (reference sequence). CDR3 length equals 17 residues. Here the CDR3 DNA reads TGTGCCAGTAGTAACGAGCAGTGGGGGAGTGAGAGGACTGAGCAGTTCTTC. Translated, it gives CASSNEQWGSERTEQFF.

The rearrangement links TRBV7-3 to TRBJ2-7; D is perhaps TRBD2 (5 bases). CDR3 length: 17 residues. V gave up 2 bases and J gave up 4 bases, with 21 bases separating them. Germline values: CDR1 SGHTA, CDR2 FQGTGA. The CDR3 loop reads CASSLGLRCLAEYEQYF. CDR3 in DNA: TGTGCCAGCAGCTTAGGGTTACGGTGTCTAGCAGAATACGAGCAGTACTTC.

A few counts support this clonotype. J is TRBJ2-5 and V is TRBV5-1; D is possibly TRBD1 or TRBD2 (6 bases each). V was trimmed by 4 bases and J by 2 bases, leaving 15 bases between them. The germline CDR1 and CDR2 sequences are SGHRS and YFSETQ. The CDR3 spans 15 residues. CDR3 protein: CASSQTGGGQETQYF. In DNA, the CDR3 is TGCGCCAGCAGCCAGACCGGAGGGGGTCAAGAGACCCAGTACTTC. Complete variable domain (other parts from reference TRBV5-1 and TRBJ2-5): KAGVTQTPRYLIKTRGQQVTLSCSPISGHRSVSWYQQTPGQGLQFLFEYFSETQRNKGNFPGRFSGRQFSNSRSEMNVSTLELGDSALYLCASSQTGGGQETQYFGPGTRLLVL.

J is TRBJ1-5 and V is TRBV4-3; D is undetermined. Trimming left V 0 bases short and J 0 bases short, with 12 bases between. CDR1 and CDR2 from the germline V gene are LGHNA and YSLEER. The CDR3 loop spans 17 amino acids. The CDR3 DNA follows: TGCGCCAGCAGCCAAGATTTCACAGCTTATAGCAATCAGCCCCAGCATTTT. Its translation: CASSQDFTAYSNQPQHF.

V usage is TRBV6-2 or TRBV6-3 and J usage is TRBJ2-5; 12 bases match TRBD1. The CDR3 contains 19 residues. Per germline, CDR1 MNHEY and CDR2 SVGEGT. Unmatched junction bases numbered 19, after V lost 6 bases and J lost 5 bases. The CDR3 DNA reads TGTGCCAGCAGCCGCCTTCGCGGAAAAGGGACAGGGGGCCAGGAGACCCAGTACTTC. This encodes CASSRLRGKGTGGQETQYF.

This clonotype showed up many times. The chain joins TRBV7-2 to TRBJ2-3; TRBD2 matches 11 bases. From germline, CDR1 is SGHTA and CDR2 FQGNSA. The CDR3 has 16 amino acids. Losses at the gene ends were 0 bases for V and 4 bases for J; bases not matched to a gene: 3. CDR3 sequence: CASSLAISGGADTQYF. As DNA, the CDR3 is TGTGCCAGCAGCTTAGCGATTAGCGGGGGGGCAGATACGCAGTATTTT.

A few counts support this clonotype. The CDR3 DNA follows: TGTGCCAGCAGTGGGGAGAGGGGGGGCGCGGGCTATGGCTACACCTTC. Protein: CASSGERGGAGYGYTF. The rearrangement links TRBV11-2 to TRBJ1-2; D is possibly TRBD1 (6 bases). Between the trimmed V and J ends, which lost 6 bases and 4 bases, there was a span of 21 bases. CDR3 length: 16 residues. CDR1 SGHAT and CDR2 FQNNGV come from the germline V gene.

The rearrangement links TRBV7-6 to TRBJ1-5, with D perhaps TRBD1 (6 bases). V was clipped by 3 bases and J by 0 bases, with 15 bases between them. CDR1 is SGHVS and CDR2 is FNYEAQ in the germline V gene. The CDR3 has 17 residues. The CDR3 reads CASSLGPGQLSNQPQHF. DNA of the CDR3: TGTGCCAGCAGCTTGGGACCGGGACAACTTAGCAATCAGCCCCAGCATTTT.

The chain recombines TRBV20-1 with TRBJ1-2, with a weak D call TRBD1 (5 bases). CDR3 size: 13 residues. Germline values: CDR1 DFQATT, CDR2 SNEGSKA (reference sequence). With 8 bases removed from V and 4 bases from J, the gap between germline ends came to 17 bases. For the CDR3, the DNA is TGCAGTCCGGGACCGGCCCTAGGCTATGGCTACACCTTC. The encoded protein is CSPGPALGYGYTF.

This clonotype appeared many times. The CDR3 loop is CSARGGTTHTDTQYF. The DNA of the CDR3 is TGCAGTGCTAGAGGAGGGACTACCCACACAGATACGCAGTATTTT. The chain joins TRBV20-1 to TRBJ2-3; 7 positions agree with TRBD2. CDR1 is DFQATT and CDR2 is SNEGSKA in the germline V gene (reference sequence). Trimming at V came to 1 base and at J to 2 bases, leaving 6 bases not matched to a gene. The CDR3 loop spans 15 amino acids.

This clonotype was observed a few times. V and J are TRBV5-1 and TRBJ1-4; tentatively, D is TRBD1 (5 bases). Germline V gene lookup returns CDR1 SGHRS and CDR2 YFSETQ. The CDR3 is made up of 14 amino acids. The germline V and J ends were trimmed by 2 bases and 4 bases, with 9 bases remaining between them. CDR3 sequence (DNA): TGCGCCAGCAGCTTAGCAGGGAATAATGAAAAACTGTTTTTT. Its translation: CASSLAGNNEKLFF.

Many counts were recorded for this clonotype. The V call is TRBV20-1, the J call TRBJ2-7; 9 nucleotides agree with TRBD2. CDR1 and CDR2 from the germline V gene are DFQATT and SNEGSKA (reference sequence). The junction had 10 bases not matched to a gene; V was cut back by 5 bases and J by 2 bases. The CDR3 is made up of 15 amino acids. CDR3 protein: CSAYTSGPYPYEQYF. As DNA, the CDR3 is TGCAGTGCTTATACTAGCGGGCCCTACCCCTACGAGCAGTACTTC.

This clonotype was counted only a few times. The chain is built from TRBV29-1 and TRBJ1-5; D uncertain. Germline assignment: CDR1 SQVTM and CDR2 ANQGSEA. V was trimmed by 4 bases and J by 3 bases, leaving 10 bases between them. The CDR3 is 13 residues long. CDR3 DNA sequence: TGCAGCGTTGTTGGCGGAATCAATCAGCCCCAGCATTTT. Encoded protein: CSVVGGINQPQHF. The whole variable domain, filled in from reference TRBV29-1 and TRBJ1-5, reads SAVISQKPSRDICQRGTSLTIQCQVDSQVTMMFWYRQQPGQSLTLIATANQGSEATYESGFVIDKFPISRPNLTFSTLTVSNMSPEDSSIYLCSVVGGINQPQHFGDGTRLSIL.

There are a few counts of this clonotype. This sequence joins TRBV7-2 and TRBJ1-1; D not certain. Trimming shortened V by 5 bases and J by 7 bases, and 14 bases separated the two germline ends. Germline-derived CDR1 and CDR2 are SGHTA and FQGNSA. CDR3 size: 13 residues. The CDR3 loop reads CASSKRPVNEAFF. The CDR3 nucleotides are TGTGCCAGCAGCAAACGGCCGGTAAATGAAGCTTTCTTT.

This clonotype came up many times. The chain links TRBV6-2 or TRBV6-3 to TRBJ2-1; D is uncertain. Germline V lookup: CDR1 MNHEY, CDR2 SVGEGT. The CDR3 is 12 amino acids. V dropped 2 bases and J dropped 8 bases, with 7 bases sitting between them. The chain's CDR3 is CASSYKGYEQFF. In nucleotides, the CDR3 is TGTGCCAGCAGTTACAAAGGGTATGAGCAGTTCTTC.

This clonotype was counted ten times or more. J is TRBJ1-1 and V is TRBV6-6; perhaps TRBD1 as D (5 bases). The V end lost 0 bases, the J end lost 8 bases, and 10 bases lay between the germline ends. The germline V gene has CDR1 MNHNY and CDR2 SVGAGI (reference sequence). This CDR3 contains 13 residues. The CDR3 sequence is CASSYSDGHEAFF. The DNA of the CDR3 is TGTGCCAGCAGTTACTCGGACGGACACGAAGCTTTCTTT.

This clonotype turned up a few times. The chain couples TRBV28 to TRBJ2-1; D is uncertain. The CDR3 covers 15 residues. The germline CDR1 and CDR2 sequences are MDHEN and SYDVKM. V lost 2 bases and J lost 0, with 8 bases in between. This CDR3 is CASSLQKSSYNEQFF. The CDR3 DNA reads TGTGCCAGCAGTTTACAGAAGAGCTCCTACAATGAGCAGTTCTTC.

This clonotype has a count of ten or more. The chain recombines TRBV6-1 with TRBJ1-2; the match to TRBD1 covers 7 bases. The CDR3 runs to 13 residues. V dropped 5 bases and J dropped 8; count of bases not matched to a gene: 8. Germline V gene data show CDR1 as MNHNS and CDR2 as SASEGT. The CDR3 loop reads CASSLTGDNGYTF. In DNA form, the CDR3 reads TGTGCCAGCAGTCTCACAGGGGATAACGGCTACACCTTC.

The chain recombines TRBV15 with TRBJ1-5, with a possible D match to TRBD1 (5 bases). V was clipped by 0 bases and J by 7 bases, with 13 bases between them. The CDR3 has 15 residues. Germline V gene sequence: CDR1 LNHNV, CDR2 YYDKDF (reference sequence). CDR3 amino acids: CATSRDQGRAQPQHF. The DNA of the CDR3 is TGTGCCACCAGCAGAGATCAAGGCAGGGCCCAGCCCCAGCATTTT.

V usage is TRBV19 and J usage is TRBJ2-7; D may be TRBD1 (5 bases). Germline values: CDR1 LNHDA, CDR2 SQIVND (reference sequence). With 0 bases removed from V and 0 bases from J, the gap between germline ends came to 9 bases. The CDR3 covers 15 residues. The CDR3 is CASSIDQGGSYEQYF. Here the CDR3 DNA reads TGTGCCAGTAGTATAGATCAGGGCGGCTCCTACGAGCAGTACTTC.

The chain joins TRBV6-2 or TRBV6-3 to TRBJ1-1; tentative D call: TRBD1 (6 bases). Germline V gives CDR1 MNHEY, CDR2 SVGEGT. The CDR3 covers 13 residues. The V gene lost 1 base and the J gene lost 4 bases, with 7 bases spanning the gap. DNA of the CDR3: TGTGCCAGCAGTTACTTCAGGGGCACTGAAGCTTTCTTT. This gives the protein CASSYFRGTEAFF.

This clonotype was seen only a few times. V and J are TRBV5-1 and TRBJ2-5, with TRBD1 matching over 9 bases. The CDR3 loop spans 16 amino acids. V lost 3 bases to trimming and J lost 5 bases; unmatched junction nucleotides: 11. Germline V gives CDR1 SGHRS, CDR2 YFSETQ. The CDR3 spells CASSWQPGQGGETQYF. The CDR3 DNA reads as TGCGCCAGCAGCTGGCAGCCGGGACAGGGTGGGGAGACCCAGTACTTC.

This clonotype was counted at least ten times. V is TRBV3-1 and J is TRBJ1-6; maybe TRBD1 (5 bases). Deletions cut 4 bases from V and 7 bases from J, with 14 bases between. Germline V gene sequence: CDR1 LGHDT, CDR2 YNNKEL (reference sequence). The CDR3 contains 15 residues. This CDR3 reads CASSPLRGANSPLHF. Here the CDR3 DNA reads TGTGCCAGCAGCCCCCTGCGAGGGGCGAATTCACCCCTCCACTTT.

This clonotype has more than one count but fewer than ten. The rearrangement joins TRBV30 to TRBJ1-1, with 7 positions matching TRBD1. Germline V gene data show CDR1 as GTSNPN and CDR2 as SVGIG (reference sequence). Trimming removed 3 bases from V and 0 bases from J; junction bases left unmatched: 4. The CDR3 has 14 amino acids. CDR3: CAWSRDSLNTEAFF. CDR3 coding DNA: TGTGCCTGGAGCCGGGACAGCCTGAACACTGAAGCTTTCTTT.

The CDR3 region has the DNA TGTGCCAGCAGCGCCCTGTACACAGATACGCAGTATTTT. It is translated as CASSALYTDTQYF. The V call is TRBV5-4, the J call TRBJ2-3; D remains ambiguous. Looked up from germline, CDR1 is SGHNT and CDR2 is YYREEE (reference sequence). The V and J ends lost 4 bases and 2 bases respectively, with 8 bases between them. The CDR3 is 13 residues long.

This clonotype was picked up a small number of times. The chain has TRBV9 and TRBJ2-2; D ambiguous. CDR1 is SGDLS, CDR2 YYNGEE, per germline. Trimming removed 3 bases from V and 9 bases from J, with 15 bases in between. The CDR3 loop spans 14 amino acids. In nucleotides, the CDR3 is TGTGCCAGCAGCGGTATGGAACGAACCCGGGAGCTGTTTTTT. This codes for CASSGMERTRELFF.